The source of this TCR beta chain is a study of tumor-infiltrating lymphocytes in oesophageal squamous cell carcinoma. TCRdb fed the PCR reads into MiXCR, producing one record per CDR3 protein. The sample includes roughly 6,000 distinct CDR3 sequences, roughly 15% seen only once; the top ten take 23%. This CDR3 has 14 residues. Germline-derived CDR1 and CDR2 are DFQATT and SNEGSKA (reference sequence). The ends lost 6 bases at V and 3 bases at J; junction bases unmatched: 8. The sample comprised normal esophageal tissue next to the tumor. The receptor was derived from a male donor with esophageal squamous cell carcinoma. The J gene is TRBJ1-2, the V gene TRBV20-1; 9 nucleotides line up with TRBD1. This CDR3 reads CSASPGQGHYGYTF. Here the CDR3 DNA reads TGCAGTGCGTCTCCGGGACAGGGCCACTATGGCTACACCTTC.